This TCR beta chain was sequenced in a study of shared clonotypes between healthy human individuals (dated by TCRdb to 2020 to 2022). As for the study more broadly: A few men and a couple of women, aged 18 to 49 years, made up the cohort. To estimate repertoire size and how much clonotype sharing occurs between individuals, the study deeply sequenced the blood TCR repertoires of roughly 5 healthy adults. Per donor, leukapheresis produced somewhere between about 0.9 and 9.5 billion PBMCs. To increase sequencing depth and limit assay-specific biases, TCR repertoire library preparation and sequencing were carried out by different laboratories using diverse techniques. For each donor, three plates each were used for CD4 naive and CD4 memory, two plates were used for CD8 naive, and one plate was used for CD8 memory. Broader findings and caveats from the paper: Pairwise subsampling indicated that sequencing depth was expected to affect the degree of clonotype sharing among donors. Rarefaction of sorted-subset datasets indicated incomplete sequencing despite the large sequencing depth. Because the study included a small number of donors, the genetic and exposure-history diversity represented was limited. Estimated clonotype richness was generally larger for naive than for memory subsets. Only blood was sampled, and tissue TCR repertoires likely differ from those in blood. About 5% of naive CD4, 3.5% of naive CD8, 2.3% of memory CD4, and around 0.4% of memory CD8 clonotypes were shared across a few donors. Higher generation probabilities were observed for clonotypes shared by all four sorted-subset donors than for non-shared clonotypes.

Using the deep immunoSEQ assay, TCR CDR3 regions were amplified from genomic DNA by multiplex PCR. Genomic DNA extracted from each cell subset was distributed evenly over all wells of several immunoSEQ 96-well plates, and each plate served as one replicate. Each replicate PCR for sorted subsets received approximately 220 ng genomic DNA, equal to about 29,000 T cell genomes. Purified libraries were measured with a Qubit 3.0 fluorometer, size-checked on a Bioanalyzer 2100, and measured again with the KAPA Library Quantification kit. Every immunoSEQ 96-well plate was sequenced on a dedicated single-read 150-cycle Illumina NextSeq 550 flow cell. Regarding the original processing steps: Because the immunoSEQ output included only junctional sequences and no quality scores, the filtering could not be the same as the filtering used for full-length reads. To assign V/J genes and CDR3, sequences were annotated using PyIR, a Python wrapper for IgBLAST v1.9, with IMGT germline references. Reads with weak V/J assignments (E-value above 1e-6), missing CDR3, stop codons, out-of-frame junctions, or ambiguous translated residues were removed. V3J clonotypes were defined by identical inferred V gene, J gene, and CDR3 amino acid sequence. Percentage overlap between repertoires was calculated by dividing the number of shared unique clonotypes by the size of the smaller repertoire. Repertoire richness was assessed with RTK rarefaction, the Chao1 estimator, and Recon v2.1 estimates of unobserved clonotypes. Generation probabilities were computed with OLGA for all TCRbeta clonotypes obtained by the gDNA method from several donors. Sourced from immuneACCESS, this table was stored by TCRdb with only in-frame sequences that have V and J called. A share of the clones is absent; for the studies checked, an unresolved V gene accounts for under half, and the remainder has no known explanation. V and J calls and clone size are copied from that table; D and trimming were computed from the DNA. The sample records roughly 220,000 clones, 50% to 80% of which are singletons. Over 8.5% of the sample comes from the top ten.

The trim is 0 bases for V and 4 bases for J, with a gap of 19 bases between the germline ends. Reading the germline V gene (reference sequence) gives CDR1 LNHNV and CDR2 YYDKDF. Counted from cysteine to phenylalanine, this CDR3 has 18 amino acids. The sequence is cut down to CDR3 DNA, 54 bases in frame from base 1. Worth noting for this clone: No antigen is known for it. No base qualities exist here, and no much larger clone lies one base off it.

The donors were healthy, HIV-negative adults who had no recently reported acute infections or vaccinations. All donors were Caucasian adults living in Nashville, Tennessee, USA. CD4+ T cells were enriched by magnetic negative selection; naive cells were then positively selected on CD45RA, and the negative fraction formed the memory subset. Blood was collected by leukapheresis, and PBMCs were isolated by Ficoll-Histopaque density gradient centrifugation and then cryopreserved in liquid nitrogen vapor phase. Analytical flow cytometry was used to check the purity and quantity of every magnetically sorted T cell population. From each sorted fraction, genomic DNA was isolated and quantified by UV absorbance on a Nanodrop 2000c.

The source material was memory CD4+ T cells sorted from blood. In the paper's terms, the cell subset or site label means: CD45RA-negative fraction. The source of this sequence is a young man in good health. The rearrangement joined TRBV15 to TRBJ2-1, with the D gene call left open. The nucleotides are TGTGCCACCAGCAGAGACGTGAGTAGGGCTCGATCTTACAATGAGCAGTTCTTC. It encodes CATSRDVSRARSYNEQFF.